The clone carrying this T cell receptor (beta chain) has a count of ten or more. These data originate in a study of response to subunit inactivated influenza vaccine. TCRdb used MiXCR to reprocess the RT-PCR reads, holding one entry per CDR3 protein. The data show about 780,000 distinct CDR3 sequences, with roughly 20% seen just once and approximately 11% held by the top ten. V dropped 6 bases and J dropped 5; count of bases not matched to a gene: 10. The CDR3 runs 15 residues. This clonotype originated in a man aged 45-65 years who received an inactivated influenza vaccine. The rearrangement uses TRBV12-3 or TRBV12-4 and TRBJ2-1; the match to TRBD2 covers 7 bases. Sample: PBMCs from blood, taken 5 days after vaccination. The CDR3 region is CASSLQAGNNNEQFF. The CDR3 DNA follows: TGTGCCAGCAGCCTACAAGCGGGAAACAACAATGAGCAGTTCTTC.